Following are 17 T cell receptor beta chains from one sample sequenced in a study of shared T cell receptors in the human thymus (dated by TCRdb to 2020 to 2022). Library preparation was by the immunoSEQ multiplex PCR assay. TCRdb limited this immuneACCESS table to in-frame rearrangements with V and J called. A share of clones is missing; checked studies link under half to unresolved V genes, and the rest is unexplained. This sample is represented by around 340,000 clones; around 95% of them were singletons. Roughly 0.02% of the sample is held by the ten biggest clonotypes. Material for sequencing was thymocytes. The receptors were sampled from a human donor.

The chain combines TRBV6-5 with TRBJ2-1; D is unclear. Germline loops: CDR1 MNHEY, CDR2 SVGAGI. Trimming shortened V by 0 bases and J by 6 bases, and 6 bases separated the two germline ends. The CDR3 covers 13 residues. The CDR3: CASSYSARNEQFF. For the CDR3, the DNA is TGTGCCAGCAGTTACTCGGCTCGCAATGAGCAGTTCTTC.

The genes are TRBV19 and TRBJ2-1, with 9 bases lining up with TRBD1. CDR3 length: 15 residues. The germline CDR1 and CDR2 sequences are LNHDA and SQIVND (reference sequence). The V segment lost 1 base and the J segment 8 bases; nucleotides outside the gene matches: 6. As DNA, the CDR3 is TGTGCCAGTAGTATAGGGGACAGGGAGGAGGATGAGCAGTTCTTC. This sequence encodes CASSIGDREEDEQFF.

This chain joins TRBV15 and TRBJ1-3, with 7 bases lining up with TRBD1. Germline assignment: CDR1 LNHNV and CDR2 YYDKDF (reference sequence). CDR3 length: 16 residues. Germline trimming cut 0 bases from V and 8 bases from J; bases unmatched to any gene: 10. The DNA for the CDR3 is TGTGCCACCAGCAGAGATCCGCAGGGGGAGAGGGACACCATATATTTT. This translates into CATSRDPQGERDTIYF.

This sequence joins TRBV5-8 and TRBJ2-2; 9 bases line up with TRBD1. With 4 bases clipped from V and 3 bases from J, the junction kept 7 bases outside the gene matches. Germline values: CDR1 SGHTS, CDR2 YDEGEE. CDR3 length: 16 residues. CDR3 sequence reads: CASSPKRQGDTGELFF. CDR3 nucleotide sequence: TGTGCCAGCAGCCCAAAACGACAGGGGGACACCGGGGAGCTGTTTTTT.

The rearrangement links TRBV29-1 to TRBJ2-3, with D possibly TRBD2 on 5 matching bases. V lost 2 bases, J lost 5 bases, and 11 bases lay in between. The germline V gene encodes CDR1 SQVTM and CDR2 ANQGSEA. The CDR3 length is 13 residues. The CDR3: CSVEPKAGDTQYF. The CDR3 DNA reads TGCAGCGTTGAACCCAAGGCGGGAGATACGCAGTATTTT.

V gene TRBV2 combines with J gene TRBJ2-7; 9 nucleotides agree with TRBD2. CDR1 is SNHLY, CDR2 FYNNEI, per germline. The ends lost 2 bases at V and 5 bases at J; junction bases unmatched: 10. The CDR3 totals 16 residues. The CDR3 protein is CASSENRAGGQNEQYF. The CDR3 DNA sequence: TGTGCCAGCAGTGAAAATCGAGCGGGAGGCCAAAACGAGCAGTACTTC.

The chain employs TRBV4-1 and TRBJ1-4, with no clear D. With 1 base removed from V and 8 bases from J, the gap between germline ends came to 11 bases. The CDR3 consists of 14 residues. CDR1 is MGHRA, CDR2 YSYEKL, per germline. The CDR3 DNA sequence: TGCGCCAGCAGCCAAGGGCCCTCAGTCGAAAAACTGTTTTTT. Translated, it gives CASSQGPSVEKLFF.

In nucleotides, the CDR3 is TGCGCCAGCAGCCAAGGTGTAGGTGCCTCTAACTATGGCTACACCTTC. Translated: CASSQGVGASNYGYTF. The V call is TRBV4-3, the J call TRBJ1-2; D gene unclear. The V gene's germline CDR1 is LGHNA and CDR2 YSLEER. The CDR3 covers 16 residues. The V and J ends lost 1 base and 0 bases respectively, with 12 bases between them.

The V and J genes are TRBV4-1 and TRBJ2-5; 13 bases line up with TRBD2. CDR3 length equals 16 residues. The trim removed 0 bases at V and 2 bases at J, leaving 0 bases unmatched. Germline loops: CDR1 MGHRA, CDR2 YSYEKL. In DNA form, the CDR3 reads TGCGCCAGCAGCCAAGAGGGACTAGCGGGACAAGAGACCCAGTACTTC. Translated: CASSQEGLAGQETQYF.

This clone was detected once. CDR3 loop: CASSFFASPTNEKLFF. As DNA, the CDR3 is TGTGCCAGCAGTTTTTTTGCTTCCCCAACTAATGAAAAACTGTTTTTT. V gene TRBV28 combines with J gene TRBJ1-4; D not certain. Germline V gene sequence: CDR1 MDHEN, CDR2 SYDVKM. Between the trimmed V and J ends, which lost 3 bases and 0 bases, there was a span of 11 bases. CDR3 size: 16 residues.

The V gene is TRBV7-2, the J gene TRBJ2-4; D unclear. Germline CDR1 is SGHTA and CDR2 is FQGNSA. The length of the CDR3 is 17 residues. Trimming cost V 1 base and J 0 bases, with 13 bases left between them. The CDR3 spells CASSLVPESIAKNIQYF. CDR3 bases: TGTGCCAGCAGCTTAGTACCGGAGTCGATAGCCAAAAACATTCAGTACTTC.

About this clone: This same CDR3 is encoded by further DNA sequences in the sample. The chain carries TRBV27 and TRBJ2-7; a possible D gene is TRBD1 (5 bases). Between the trimmed V and J ends, which lost 0 bases and 4 bases, there was a span of 34 bases. The CDR3 covers 22 residues. Germline V CDR1 and CDR2: MNHEY, SMNVEV (reference sequence). This CDR3 is CASSLSTSVRALNLLPTYEQYF. The CDR3 DNA reads as TGTGCCAGCAGTTTATCGACCTCGGTCAGGGCCCTAAATCTATTGCCTACTTACGAGCAGTACTTC.

The chain links TRBV6-1 to TRBJ1-2, with TRBD1 matching over 10 bases. The J segment lost 0 bases and the V segment lost 6 bases, leaving 4 bases of the junction unmatched. This CDR3 has 15 residues. Looked up from germline, CDR1 is MNHNS and CDR2 is SASEGT. In DNA form, the CDR3 reads TGTGCCAGCAGGGGACAGGGGAACACTAACTATGGCTACACCTTC. Protein: CASRGQGNTNYGYTF.

The CDR3: CASSGGLGGEQFF. Here the CDR3 DNA reads TGTGCCAGCAGTGGGGGGCTGGGGGGTGAGCAGTTCTTC. The J gene is TRBJ2-1, the V gene TRBV25-1, with D possibly being TRBD1 or TRBD2 (6 bases each). CDR1 and CDR2 from the germline V gene are MGHDK and SYGVNS. V lost 4 bases, J lost 9 bases, and 13 bases lay in between. This CDR3 contains 13 residues.

This clone came up once. The chain carries TRBV7-8 and TRBJ2-1; a weak D match, TRBD2 (6 bases). Per germline, CDR1 SGHVS and CDR2 FQNEAQ. The CDR3 is 16 residues long. Trimming cost V 0 bases and J 8 bases, with 17 bases left between them. The CDR3 reads CASSLARDSYCYEQFF. CDR3 coding DNA: TGTGCCAGCAGCTTAGCGCGGGACTCCTATTGCTATGAGCAGTTCTTC.

CDR3 region: CASSAAGTLSTYEQYF. In DNA form, the CDR3 reads TGTGCCAGCAGTGCAGCGGGAACCTTGTCCACCTACGAGCAGTACTTC. V is TRBV28 and J is TRBJ2-7; 7 bases are a match to TRBD2. J was trimmed by 2 bases and V by 5 bases; bases with no gene match: 12. In germline, CDR1 is MDHEN, CDR2 SYDVKM. The CDR3 runs to 16 residues.

The chain carries TRBV28 and TRBJ2-7; D tentatively reads TRBD1 or TRBD2 (5 bases each). The V end was cut by 2 bases, the J end by 2 bases, with 7 bases between. The germline V gene encodes CDR1 MDHEN and CDR2 SYDVKM. There are 13 residues in the CDR3. DNA of the CDR3: TGTGCCAGCAGTTTAGGGGGAACCTACGAGCAGTACTTC. This encodes CASSLGGTYEQYF.